This TCR beta chain originates from a study of cytomegalovirus exposure and HLA in healthy donors (dated by TCRdb to the late 2010s). Describing the broader study: An earlier analysis of under 600 of the donors reported 276 Gb of sequence data and 117 million unique TCR beta sequences from about 179 million T cells. Roughly 320 gigabases of sequencing data and around 85 million unique TCR sequences made up an early release that covered 500 to 700 HLA-typed donors. Among the roughly 430 genotyped donors, approximately 82% belonged to the genetic ancestry cluster associated with self-reported Caucasian donors. The aim of the study was to test whether cataloging public T cell receptors could identify signatures of past pathogen exposure. The study used immunosequencing to profile the T cell repertoires of 600 to 850 subjects and linked those repertoires to cytomegalovirus serostatus. In addition to the first cohort of 666 subjects, a separate validation cohort of around 110 different subjects was used. The study combined high-throughput TCR immunosequencing, statistical association of individual TCRs with disease status, and machine learning to predict cytomegalovirus infection status. To study patterns of TCR occurrence, a later analysis re-analyzed previously published TCR beta repertoires from 600 to 750 donors and added high-resolution HLA genotyping. Rather than drawing on any new phenotypic data, the later analysis identified candidate immune exposures from TCR beta sequences and the way those sequences occurred across donors. In an earlier analysis of around 540 of the donors, high-throughput TCR beta sequencing was used to judge whether each TCR beta V gene segment behaved as functional or pseudogenic. Donor age, sex, ethnicity and CMV serostatus were compiled together with the repertoire data. A later genetic analysis used genome-wide SNP genotypes for about 60% of the 666 donors, treating that subset as a discovery cohort. All discovery cohort repertoires had been generated using a single sequencing platform. Class I and class II HLA loci were covered by the typing at four-digit resolution. The number of typed donors differed by locus: roughly 629-640 for A, B, C, DRB1 and DQB1; 522 for DQA1; 606 for DPA1; and approximately 450 for DPB1. Four to six DR-DQ haplotypes were handled as single units for association and clustering, since linkage in the cohort was strong. Across roughly 420 genotyped donors of the cohort, an average of roughly 230,000 unique TCR beta nucleotide sequences per donor were sequenced, and 15% to 20% of those sequences were non-productive.

Here is what the overall study found, with its caveats: When HLA alleles, especially DR and DQ, strongly co-occurred, TCR associations were difficult to assign to individual alleles. The cohort was sequenced for TCR beta chains only, and without alpha or paired-chain data the features that could be detected were limited. A further reported finding was that TCR beta sequences accurately predicted the HLA-A and HLA-B alleles for most subjects in the first cohort. In a later analysis, most CMV-associated TCR beta chains were found to appear HLA-restricted, with HLA associations seemingly driven largely by CMV exposure. Presence/absence analyses assumed roughly uniform sequencing depth across donors, an assumption that may not hold. CMV serostatus was the only immune exposure information available for the cohort. A total of 164 TCR beta chains were listed by the study as associated with cytomegalovirus. Linkage disequilibrium might explain the correlated functional status among segregating V segments, but an unknown experimental factor could not be ruled out. While some public TCRs were present in many individuals, most TCR sequences turned up only very rarely across donors. According to a later analysis, TCR association rates differed among HLA loci, with DRB1 alleles showing the most associated TCRs and HLA-C alleles showing the fewest. An association between a missense DCLRE1C variant and V-gene and J-gene trimming of TCR beta chains was found in a later genetic analysis and replicated in an independent cohort. An earlier analysis of approximately 540 of the donors showed that most TCR beta V segments appeared in productive rearrangements either about 87% or about 30% of the time, which broadly matched IMGT annotations. In a later analysis, HLA-associated TCR beta chains showed more clonal expansion and lower generation probabilities than non-associated chains that were equally common. A later analysis reported that several top co-occurrence clusters appeared linked to parvovirus B19, influenza, CMV and Epstein-Barr virus. In both the original and validation cohorts, the classifier was reported to diagnose cytomegalovirus status with high specificity and sensitivity. About 17 rarely observed V segments, including chromosome 9 orphons, were excluded from the earlier analysis of several hundred of the donors because counts were too low. Specific HLA alleles were associated with some 15,000 TCR beta sequences at a false discovery rate of 0.05 in a later analysis. Because HLA typing was unavailable for some donors at each locus, only the typed subset was used in association tests. According to a later genetic analysis, donors in an Asian-associated ancestry cluster had fewer N-insertions in productive TCRs than the approximately 650-donor mean. The authors suggested that the approach could potentially be extended to other disease states and immunological phenotypes. Because the 87-base-pair reads could not distinguish some IMGT-functional V segments, including TRBV6-2 and TRBV6-3, those segments were excluded. A cluster of highly shared sequence variants was judged likely to represent a technical artifact of the sequencing pipeline. In vitro tests confirmed that a few of the cytomegalovirus-associated TCR beta chains recognize cytomegalovirus antigens.

The library was made by the immunoSEQ multiplex PCR assay. For the multiplex PCR, a mixture combining 60 forward primers for TCR Vbeta segments and 13 reverse primers for TCR Jbeta segments was used. The CDR3 region of rearranged TCR beta genes was amplified from genomic DNA by a multiplex PCR assay. On the Illumina HiSeq System, the amplified TCR beta libraries were sequenced as 87-base-pair reads. The authors processed their data as follows. A later analysis counted approximately 76 million unique TCR beta chains across the 550 to 700 repertoires, and some 11 million of these chains were shared by at least two donors. Raw reads were error-corrected and collapsed into unique sequences with a nearest-neighbor algorithm that merged closely related sequences to remove PCR and sequencing errors. CDR3 sequences were aligned to IMGT reference sequences to assign V, D and J gene segments. Each retained sequence needed at least a six-nucleotide match to both a V gene segment and a J gene segment. A rearrangement was called productive if the CDR3 had no stop codons and remained in frame with V and J, and every other rearrangement was called non-productive. Following IMGT convention, CDR3 was defined as the stretch from the second conserved V-encoded cysteine to the conserved J-encoded phenylalanine. In an earlier analysis of approximately 500 of the donors, sequences lacking an unambiguous match to a single V gene segment were excluded. An earlier analysis of 450 to 650 of the donors called V segments functional above 56.7% productive rearrangements and segregating when the between-donor standard deviation exceeded 5%. A statistical classification framework was built for diagnosing cytomegalovirus status from the catalog of TCR beta chain sequences. V and J gene assignment, in a later analysis, came from comparing TCR nucleotide sequences with IMGT/GENE-DB human TR gene sequences. The TCRdist pipeline was used in a later analysis to assign CDR3 sequences and most-parsimonious VDJ recombination scenarios. A later analysis defined each TCR beta chain by its CDR3 amino acid sequence plus V-gene family, and excluded reads lacking a unique V-gene family. In a later analysis, fewer than 600 highly shared, low-generation-probability nucleotide sequences were removed to address suspected cross-contamination and a sequencing artifact. In a later analysis, a clonal expansion index was calculated for each public chain from normalized within-repertoire ranks of inferred template counts. In a later analysis, generation probabilities were computed using a VDJ recombination model fitted to out-of-frame rearrangements, and the results were checked against IGoR. In a later analysis, hypergeometric tests were used to score TCR-TCR, TCR-HLA and TCR-CMV co-occurrence, with a repertoire-size bias correction applied to TCR pairs. In a later analysis, false discovery rates were estimated by permuting HLA or CMV assignments 20 times. In a later analysis, co-occurring TCRs were grouped with DBSCAN, and TCRdist sequence similarity was added when clustering was performed within HLA-allele-positive subsets. Repertoires with fewer than 30,000 or more than 120,000 public chains were left out of co-occurrence clustering, as were about five repertoires with anomalous nucleotide sharing. TCRdb mirrors the immuneACCESS table, restricted to in-frame sequences. Some clones are absent from its copies; in checked studies, under half trace to an unresolved V gene, and the reason for the others is unknown. Clonal size and the V and J genes are those of that table, whereas D and trimming came from the DNA. This sample comprises under 200,000 clones, about 82% of them detected only once. Together, the top ten hold 0.6% to 0.95% of the sample.

In its sample, this clone was seen a few times. Its antigen remains undetermined. No base-level quality is on record; no much larger clone is a single base apart. The cohort comprised some 680 healthy bone marrow donors. Cohort members were all nominally healthy when sampled, although unrecorded immune exposures were likely present. The donor tested CMV seronegative, placing the donor among the 350 to 400 seronegative members of the cohort. A peripheral blood sample was provided by each donor, and peripheral blood mononuclear cells were used for TCR beta sequencing. Genomic DNA extraction from the blood cell samples was performed with the Qiagen DNeasy Blood Extraction Kit. Sequences GTSNPN (CDR1) and SVGIG (CDR2) are obtained from the germline V gene (reference sequence). Including the terminal cysteine and phenylalanine, the CDR3 comprises 15 residues. Only the CDR3 part of the read is kept: 45 bases, read in frame from the first base. V lost 4 bases and J lost 2 bases; the stretch between them is 15 bases long.

The sequence was obtained from a female donor in good health and CMV-seronegative. Input material: PBMCs. The receptor chain draws on TRBV30 and TRBJ2-1; the D gene is possibly TRBD1, with 5 bases matching. The CDR3 region reads CAWTKQVGTYNEQFF. DNA sequence: TGTGCCTGGACTAAACAGGTTGGGACCTACAATGAGCAGTTCTTC.